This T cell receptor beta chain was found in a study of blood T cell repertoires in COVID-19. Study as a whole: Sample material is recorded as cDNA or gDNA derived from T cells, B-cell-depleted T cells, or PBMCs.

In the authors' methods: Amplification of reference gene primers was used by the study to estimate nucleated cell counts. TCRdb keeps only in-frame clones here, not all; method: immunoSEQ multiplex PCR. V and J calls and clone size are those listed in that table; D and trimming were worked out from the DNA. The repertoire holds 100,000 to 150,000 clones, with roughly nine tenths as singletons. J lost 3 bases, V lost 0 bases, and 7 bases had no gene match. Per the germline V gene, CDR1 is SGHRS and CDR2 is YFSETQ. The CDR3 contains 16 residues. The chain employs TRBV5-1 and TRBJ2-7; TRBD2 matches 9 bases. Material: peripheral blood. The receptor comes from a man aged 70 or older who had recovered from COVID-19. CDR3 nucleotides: TGCGCCAGCAGCTTGGGGGCCCGAGCGGGAGGCTACGAGCAGTACTTC. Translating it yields CASSLGARAGGYEQYF.